The 28 T cell receptor beta chains listed next were all sequenced from one sample in a study of blood T cell repertoires in COVID-19. Assay: immunoSEQ multiplex PCR; the TCRdb copy retains only in-frame clones and omits some. The repertoire holds roughly 400,000 clones, with about 88% as singletons. The sample comprised PBMCs or T cells enriched from blood (not recorded which). The origin of the receptors is a woman between 18 and 29 years old who had been exposed to COVID-19.

The chain joins TRBV5-8 to TRBJ2-7, with 8 bases matching TRBD1. The CDR3 covers 13 residues. In germline, CDR1 is SGHTS, CDR2 YDEGEE. The J segment lost 3 bases and the V segment lost 2 bases, leaving 1 base of the junction unmatched. The CDR3 is CASSFGTGYEQYF. In nucleotides, the CDR3 is TGTGCCAGCAGCTTTGGGACAGGCTACGAGCAGTACTTC.

The chain links TRBV28 to TRBJ1-4; tentatively, D is TRBD1 (5 bases). CDR1 and CDR2 from the germline V gene are MDHEN and SYDVKM. CDR3 size: 12 residues. The V end was cut by 7 bases, the J end by 8 bases, with 11 bases between. For the CDR3, the DNA is TGTGCCAGCACCCAGGGTAGGGAAAAACTGTTTTTT. Translated: CASTQGREKLFF.

The V call is TRBV2, the J call TRBJ2-3; 9 bases map to TRBD2. This CDR3 has 16 residues. Germline assignment: CDR1 SNHLY and CDR2 FYNNEI. V shed 4 bases, J shed 0 bases, and the junction held 5 bases outside the gene matches. CDR3 sequence (DNA): TGTGCCAGCAGTGTTGCGGGGGGGAAAAGCACAGATACGCAGTATTTT. Translation gives CASSVAGGKSTDTQYF.

The chain joins TRBV5-1 to TRBJ2-1; 10 nucleotides match TRBD2. This CDR3 contains 21 residues. J was trimmed by 0 bases and V by 2 bases; bases with no gene match: 17. Germline-derived CDR1 and CDR2 are SGHRS and YFSETQ. The chain's CDR3 is CASSFGDVLAGARFSYNEQFF. CDR3 DNA: TGCGCCAGCAGCTTTGGGGACGTTCTAGCGGGAGCGAGATTCTCCTACAATGAGCAGTTCTTC. Full variable domain (missing parts from reference TRBV5-1 and TRBJ2-1): KAGVTQTPRYLIKTRGQQVTLSCSPISGHRSVSWYQQTPGQGLQFLFEYFSETQRNKGNFPGRFSGRQFSNSRSEMNVSTLELGDSALYLCASSFGDVLAGARFSYNEQFFGPGTRLTVL.

J is TRBJ1-3 and V is TRBV5-1; the D is unclear. The CDR3 loop spans 16 amino acids. CDR1 and CDR2 from the germline V gene are SGHRS and YFSETQ. Trimming removed 0 bases from V and 3 bases from J, with 13 bases in between. Here the CDR3 DNA reads TGCGCCAGCAGCTTGGCAGGTGGCCGGTTTGGAAACACCATATATTTT. This gives the protein CASSLAGGRFGNTIYF. Together with reference TRBV5-1 and TRBJ1-3, the CDR3 gives the full variable domain: KAGVTQTPRYLIKTRGQQVTLSCSPISGHRSVSWYQQTPGQGLQFLFEYFSETQRNKGNFPGRFSGRQFSNSRSEMNVSTLELGDSALYLCASSLAGGRFGNTIYFGEGSWLTVV.

This chain connects TRBV18 to TRBJ1-6; D is perhaps TRBD1 (5 bases). Germline V gene sequence: CDR1 KGHSH, CDR2 LQKENI. This CDR3 is built from 16 residues. V lost 3 bases and J lost 7, with 16 bases in between. The CDR3 DNA reads as TGTGCCAGCTCACCCCGAACAACAGGAAGCAATTCACCCCTCCACTTT. Translated: CASSPRTTGSNSPLHF.

The chain uses TRBV5-1 and TRBJ1-2; D perhaps matches TRBD1 (5 bases). V lost 3 bases and J 4 bases, leaving 13 bases between the germline ends. This CDR3 spans 14 amino acids. CDR1 and CDR2 (germline): SGHRS, YFSETQ. CDR3 DNA sequence: TGCGCCAGCAGCTCCGGGGGGACCGGCTATGGCTACACCTTC. Protein product: CASSSGGTGYGYTF.

V and J are TRBV9 and TRBJ2-2, with 8 bases matching TRBD1. Per the germline V gene, CDR1 is SGDLS and CDR2 is YYNGEE. The CDR3 extends over 13 amino acids. J was trimmed by 6 bases and V by 5 bases; bases with no gene match: 3. The CDR3 loop reads CASREQGAGELFF. CDR3 bases: TGTGCCAGCAGAGAACAGGGGGCCGGGGAGCTGTTTTTT.

The chain carries TRBV9 and TRBJ2-7; unclear D gene. CDR1 and CDR2 (germline): SGDLS, YYNGEE. Trimming took 3 bases from V and 0 from J, leaving 4 bases between them. The CDR3 has 12 amino acids. The CDR3, as DNA: TGTGCCAGCAGCGCCAACTCCTACGAGCAGTACTTC. Protein product: CASSANSYEQYF.

The CDR3 coding sequence is TGCAGCGCCTTCGACAGTTCCAATGAGCAGTTCTTC. Its translation: CSAFDSSNEQFF. The chain combines TRBV29-1 with TRBJ2-1; TRBD1 might be the D (5 bases). V was cut by 7 bases and J by 6 bases, with 13 bases left in between. This CDR3 is 12 amino acids long. The germline CDR1 and CDR2 sequences are SQVTM and ANQGSEA.

This rearrangement joins TRBV28 to TRBJ2-1; possibly TRBD1 for D (6 bases). CDR3 length: 15 amino acids. The V end lost 3 bases, the J end lost 2 bases, and 11 bases lay between the germline ends. Germline CDR1 reads MDHEN; CDR2 reads SYDVKM. CDR3 protein: CASSFGQPPYNEQFF. The DNA for the CDR3 is TGTGCCAGCAGTTTCGGACAGCCTCCCTACAATGAGCAGTTCTTC.

This clone was seen more than once but under ten times. The CDR3 is CASSLEAGGHYYGYTF. Here the CDR3 DNA reads TGTGCCAGCAGCTTAGAGGCAGGGGGCCATTACTATGGCTACACCTTC. The V call is TRBV7-2, the J call TRBJ1-2, with 8 nucleotides matching TRBD1. The CDR3 is 16 residues long. Germline V gives CDR1 SGHTA, CDR2 FQGNSA. The J segment lost 3 bases and the V segment lost 1 base, leaving 7 bases of the junction unmatched.

This chain joins TRBV2 and TRBJ1-4, with D tentatively TRBD1 (6 bases). This CDR3 has 14 amino acids. Germline CDR1 SNHLY, CDR2 FYNNEI. Trimming shortened V by 2 bases and J by 3 bases, and 7 bases separated the two germline ends. The CDR3 nucleotides are TGTGCCAGCAGTGAAAGGACAGCTAATGAAAAACTGTTTTTT. This gives the protein CASSERTANEKLFF.

The J gene is TRBJ2-7, the V gene TRBV3-1 (or the pseudogene TRBV3-2), with no clear D. Trimming took 1 base from V and 3 from J, leaving 7 bases between them. The CDR3 runs to 13 residues. In germline, CDR1 is LGHDT, CDR2 YNNKEL (reference sequence). The CDR3 bases are TGTGCCAGCAGCCAAGTTGCCGGCTACGAGCAGTACTTC. Residues: CASSQVAGYEQYF.

The rearrangement uses TRBV7-9 and TRBJ1-1; TRBD1 aligns across 7 bases. After removal of 7 bases from V and 4 bases from J, the junction contained 6 bases not matched to a gene. CDR3 length: 13 residues. Germline-derived CDR1 and CDR2 are SEHNR and FQNEAQ (reference sequence). For the CDR3, the DNA is TGTGCCAGCACCCCCCCAGGGGGCACTGAAGCTTTCTTT. This encodes CASTPPGGTEAFF.

The chain uses TRBV5-4 and TRBJ1-2, with unresolved D. CDR3 size: 14 residues. V shed 2 bases and J shed 7 bases, with 15 bases lying between them. From germline, CDR1 is SGHNT and CDR2 YYREEE (reference sequence). The chain's CDR3 is CASSFAGIKLGYTF. Written as DNA, the CDR3 is TGTGCCAGCAGCTTCGCGGGGATCAAGCTTGGCTACACCTTC.

This rearrangement joins TRBV5-1 to TRBJ2-7, with a possible D match to TRBD2 (6 bases). Germline assignment: CDR1 SGHRS and CDR2 YFSETQ. V gave up 6 bases and J gave up 3 bases, with 16 bases separating them. The CDR3 length is 14 residues. The DNA of the CDR3 is TGCGCCAGCACCCCGTCCGGGGGAATCTACGAGCAGTACTTC. Its protein is CASTPSGGIYEQYF.

This chain connects TRBV4-3 to TRBJ1-2; 8 bases line up with TRBD1. In germline, CDR1 is LGHNA, CDR2 YSLEER. With 3 bases clipped from V and 8 bases from J, the junction kept 11 bases outside the gene matches. The CDR3 is made up of 15 amino acids. This chain's CDR3 is CASSQETGTGRGYTF. CDR3 nucleotide sequence: TGCGCCAGCAGCCAGGAAACAGGGACAGGCAGGGGCTACACCTTC.

There are a few counts of this clone. The gene calls are TRBV6-5 and TRBJ1-1; 7 nucleotides align to TRBD1. Germline V gene sequence: CDR1 MNHEY, CDR2 SVGAGI. The CDR3 loop spans 15 amino acids. The trim removed 2 bases at V and 5 bases at J, leaving 8 bases unmatched. CDR3 in amino acids: CASSYPGTERTEAFF. In DNA, the CDR3 is TGTGCCAGCAGTTACCCCGGGACAGAGCGAACTGAAGCTTTCTTT.

The chain carries TRBV20-1 and TRBJ2-1; D unresolved. The CDR3 is made up of 14 amino acids. Germline V gene lookup returns CDR1 DFQATT and CDR2 SNEGSKA (reference sequence). V was clipped by 3 bases and J by 2 bases, with 11 bases between them. CDR3: CSASAAGPYNEQFF. Written as DNA, the CDR3 is TGCAGTGCTAGTGCGGCAGGTCCCTACAATGAGCAGTTCTTC.

This clone was detected only once. The CDR3 region is CASSPDRLYYGYTF. The DNA of the CDR3 is TGTGCCAGCAGCCCAGACAGACTCTACTATGGCTACACCTTC. This rearrangement joins TRBV5-6 to TRBJ1-2; tentatively, D is TRBD1 (5 bases). V was clipped by 4 bases and J by 3 bases, with 13 bases between them. The CDR3 is made up of 14 amino acids. CDR1 and CDR2 from the germline V gene are SGHDT and YYEEEE.

The V gene is TRBV6-5, the J gene TRBJ1-4, with D possibly being TRBD1 (6 bases). The CDR3 consists of 14 residues. Germline loops: CDR1 MNHEY, CDR2 SVGAGI. Trimming left V 5 bases short and J 4 bases short, with 11 bases between. The CDR3 sequence is CASSRTAFNEKLFF. DNA for the CDR3: TGTGCCAGCAGTAGGACAGCCTTTAATGAAAAACTGTTTTTT.

The chain is built from TRBV19 and TRBJ1-5, with TRBD1 identical over 7 bases. The V gene end was trimmed by 3 bases and the J gene end by 0 bases; junction bases not matched to a gene: 8. This CDR3 region has 17 residues. Germline V lookup: CDR1 LNHDA, CDR2 SQIVND (reference sequence). The CDR3 here is CASSMGTVIYSNQPQHF. The CDR3 region has the DNA TGTGCCAGTAGTATGGGGACAGTCATTTATAGCAATCAGCCCCAGCATTTT.

The genes are TRBV5-6 and TRBJ2-7; tentative D call: TRBD2 (6 bases). With 0 bases removed from V and 6 bases from J, the gap between germline ends came to 13 bases. The CDR3 has 14 amino acids. Germline V CDR1 and CDR2: SGHDT, YYEEEE. CDR3 loop: CASSLAGGYPEQYF. The CDR3 DNA reads TGTGCCAGCAGCTTGGCCGGGGGATACCCCGAGCAGTACTTC.

J is TRBJ2-7 and V is TRBV28; no reliable D call. The ends were cut back, 6 bases at V and 5 bases at J, with 11 bases in the middle. The germline gives CDR1 MDHEN, CDR2 SYDVKM. The CDR3 spans 12 residues. The CDR3 DNA follows: TGTGCCAGCAGCCACCCCGCGGACGAGCAGTACTTC. Translating it yields CASSHPADEQYF.

The chain uses TRBV24-1 and TRBJ1-5, with D unclear. The ends were cut back, 5 bases at V and 0 bases at J, with 10 bases in the middle. Germline lookup yields CDR1 KGHDR and CDR2 SFDVKD. The CDR3 contains 15 residues. CDR3 in amino acids: CATSVQASSNQPQHF. CDR3 coding DNA: TGTGCCACCAGTGTTCAGGCCTCTAGCAATCAGCCCCAGCATTTT.

The rearrangement links TRBV29-1 to TRBJ1-2, with a possible D match to TRBD1 (5 bases). The CDR3 is made up of 16 amino acids. Trimming pared 4 bases from V and 6 bases from J, leaving 24 bases between. CDR1 SQVTM and CDR2 ANQGSEA come from the germline V gene. CDR3 residues: CSVAGGDHYPKNGYTF. The CDR3 region has the DNA TGCAGCGTTGCGGGGGGGGACCATTACCCCAAAAATGGCTACACCTTC.

The chain recombines TRBV2 with TRBJ2-7; TRBD2 agrees at 7 bases. The germline gives CDR1 SNHLY, CDR2 FYNNEI. The CDR3 is 16 amino acids. V shed 4 bases, J shed 6 bases, and the junction held 15 bases outside the gene matches. The CDR3 loop reads CASSGPSGLGRGEQYF. The CDR3 coding sequence is TGTGCCAGCAGTGGGCCTAGCGGACTAGGGAGGGGCGAGCAGTACTTC.